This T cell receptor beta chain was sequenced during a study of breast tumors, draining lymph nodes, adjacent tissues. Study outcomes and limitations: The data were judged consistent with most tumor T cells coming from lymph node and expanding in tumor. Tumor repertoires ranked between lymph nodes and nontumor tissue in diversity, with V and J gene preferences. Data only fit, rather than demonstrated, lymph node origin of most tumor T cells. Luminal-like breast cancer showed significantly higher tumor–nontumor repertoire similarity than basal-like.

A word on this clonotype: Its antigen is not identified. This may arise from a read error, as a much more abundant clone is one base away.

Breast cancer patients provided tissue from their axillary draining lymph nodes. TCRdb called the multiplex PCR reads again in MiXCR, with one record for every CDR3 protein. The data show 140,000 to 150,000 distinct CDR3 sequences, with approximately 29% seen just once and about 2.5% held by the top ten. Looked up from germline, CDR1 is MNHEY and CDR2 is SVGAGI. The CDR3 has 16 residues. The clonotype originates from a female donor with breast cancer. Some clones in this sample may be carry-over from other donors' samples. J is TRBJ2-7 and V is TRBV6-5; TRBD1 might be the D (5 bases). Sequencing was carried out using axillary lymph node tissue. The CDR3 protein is CVSSQKQDSLLYEQYV. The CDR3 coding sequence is TGTGTCAGCAGTCAAAAACAGGATTCCCTCCTATACGAGCAGTACGTC.